This T cell receptor beta chain was identified during a study of immune heterogeneity within non-small cell lung tumors. Multiplex PCR relied on 32 V and 13 J primers to amplify TCR beta CDR3. Using its own MiXCR run on the multiplex PCR reads, TCRdb lists one record per CDR3 protein. The repertoire holds approximately 21,000 distinct CDR3 sequences, with around 30% as singletons. A remark on this clonotype: Its antigen is currently unknown.

CDR3 length: 14 residues. Deletions cut 4 bases from V and 4 bases from J, with 10 bases between. Germline V lookup: CDR1 LGHNA, CDR2 YNFKEQ. Bulk tumor genomic DNA, 450 to 750 ng per sample, was the template. From each primary tumor, several far-apart biopsies were obtained during surgery. The study cohort was described as untreated, and its members had newly diagnosed non-small cell lung cancer. They went on to have curative surgery. Patients newly diagnosed with non-small cell lung cancer and having curative-intent surgery served as donors. Study observations and caveats: Local tumor mutational burden, with an R of around 0.34, correlated moderately but significantly with local T-cell clonality. Different tumor locations in one patient shared dominant CDR3 beta clonotypes yet harbored unique high-frequency clones. Across individual patients, the high-frequency T-cell receptor beta clonotypes were largely distinct.

The sequencing sample was made of lung tumor tissue. The chain couples TRBV4-2 to TRBJ1-4; the D gene is possibly TRBD1 (6 bases). The sequence was collected from a man aged 40-49 years with non-small cell lung cancer. CDR3 in amino acids: CASSPQGDNEKLFF. The DNA for the CDR3 is TGTGCCAGCAGCCCACAGGGTGATAATGAAAAACTGTTTTTT.